The 29 T cell receptor beta chains reported below all come from one sample, sequenced in a study of cytomegalovirus exposure and HLA in healthy donors. Both 60 Vbeta primers and 13 Jbeta primers went into the PCR. Generated by immunoSEQ multiplex PCR, the TCRdb table keeps only in-frame clones and is missing some. The sample's table shows around 51,000 clones. Source material: PBMCs. The source of these receptors is a woman between 40 and 50 years old in good health and CMV-seronegative.

This chain connects TRBV30 to TRBJ2-7, with 8 bases fitting TRBD2. CDR3 length: 13 amino acids. Germline trimming cut 2 bases from V and 2 bases from J; bases unmatched to any gene: 2. Germline-derived CDR1 and CDR2 are GTSNPN and SVGIG (reference sequence). CDR3 residues: CAWSKTSAYEQYF. As DNA, the CDR3 is TGTGCCTGGAGTAAGACTAGCGCCTACGAGCAGTACTTC. Full variable domain (rest looked up from reference TRBV30 and TRBJ2-7): SQTIHQWPATLVQPVGSPLSLECTVEGTSNPNLYWYRQAAGRGLQLLFYSVGIGQISSEVPQNLSASRPQDRQFILSSKKLLLSDSGFYLCAWSKTSAYEQYFGPGTRLTVT.

The chain couples TRBV29-1 to TRBJ1-1; tentatively, D is TRBD1 (5 bases). Germline CDR1 and CDR2: SQVTM and ANQGSEA. The CDR3 sequence is 15 residues long. The CDR3 sequence is CSGGAGWGMNTEAFF. The CDR3 DNA reads as TGCAGTGGAGGGGCGGGTTGGGGCATGAACACTGAAGCTTTCTTT. The full variable domain, with the rest looked up from reference TRBV29-1 and TRBJ1-1, is SAVISQKPSRDICQRGTSLTIQCQVDSQVTMMFWYRQQPGQSLTLIATANQGSEATYESGFVIDKFPISRPNLTFSTLTVSNMSPEDSSIYLCSGGAGWGMNTEAFFGQGTRLTVV.

The V gene is TRBV5-5, the J gene TRBJ1-2; the D is unclear. V lost 4 bases and J lost 7, with 11 bases in between. Germline V gives CDR1 SGHKS, CDR2 YYEKEE (reference sequence). The CDR3 runs 12 residues. The CDR3 loop is CASSHDYRGYTF. The DNA for the CDR3 is TGTGCCAGCAGCCACGACTATCGTGGCTACACCTTC. Using reference TRBV5-5 and TRBJ1-2 for the parts outside the CDR3, the full variable domain is DAGVTQSPTHLIKTRGQQVTLRCSPISGHKSVSWYQQVLGQGPQFIFQYYEKEERGRGNFPDRFSARQFPNYSSELNVNALLLGDSALYLCASSHDYRGYTFGSGTRLTVV.

The chain employs TRBV19 and TRBJ1-1; the match to TRBD1 covers 12 bases. Germline CDR1 LNHDA, CDR2 SQIVND (reference sequence). CDR3 length equals 15 residues. J gave up 4 bases and V 2 bases, and 2 bases lay outside the gene matches. CDR3 region: CASSIMGQGATEAFF. DNA of the CDR3: TGTGCCAGTAGTATAATGGGACAGGGGGCCACTGAAGCTTTCTTT.

V gene TRBV29-1 combines with J gene TRBJ2-1; TRBD1 matches at 11 bases. This CDR3 region has 14 residues. Germline CDR1 and CDR2: SQVTM and ANQGSEA. Trimming cost V 3 bases and J 6 bases; bases outside gene matches: 4. The chain's CDR3 is CSVEGGQGANEQFF. In DNA, the CDR3 is TGCAGCGTTGAGGGAGGACAGGGGGCCAATGAGCAGTTCTTC.

Its frequency marks this clone as medium-sized. V is TRBV18 and J is TRBJ2-1; 8 nucleotides line up with TRBD2. The V and J ends lost 3 bases and 7 bases, in that order; junction bases with no gene match: 8. From germline, CDR1 is KGHSH and CDR2 LQKENI. This CDR3 comprises 15 residues. The DNA of the CDR3 is TGTGCCAGCTCACCGGGACTAGGGGTGGGGAATGAGCAGTTCTTC. This sequence encodes CASSPGLGVGNEQFF.

The chain carries TRBV5-4 and TRBJ2-1, with D possibly matching TRBD2 (7 bases). CDR3 length: 13 residues. V lost 2 bases and J 7 bases, leaving 10 bases between the germline ends. Germline V gene sequence: CDR1 SGHNT, CDR2 YYREEE (reference sequence). The CDR3 protein is CASSFRGGNEQFF. CDR3 in DNA: TGTGCCAGCAGCTTCAGGGGAGGGAATGAGCAGTTCTTC.

The chain combines TRBV4-1 with TRBJ2-2; TRBD1 aligns across 7 bases. Germline V CDR1 and CDR2: MGHRA, YSYEKL. V lost 4 bases and J lost 4; bases outside the gene matches: 12. The CDR3 loop spans 17 amino acids. CDR3 coding DNA: TGCGCCAGCAGCCCACCTCCGGGACAGAAGAGCACCGGGGAGCTGTTTTTT. Translation: CASSPPPGQKSTGELFF.

The V gene is TRBV19, the J gene TRBJ1-3; D gene uncertain. Deletions cut 8 bases from V and 7 bases from J, with 18 bases between. The CDR3 sequence is 14 residues long. Germline CDR1 LNHDA, CDR2 SQIVND (reference sequence). The CDR3 here is CASSLRPLGNTIYF. CDR3 in DNA: TGTGCCAGTTCCCTACGGCCCCTCGGGAACACCATATATTTT. The variable domain in full, with the rest retrieved from reference TRBV19 and TRBJ1-3, is DGGITQSPKYLFRKEGQNVTLSCEQNLNHDAMYWYRQDPGQGLRLIYYSQIVNDFQKGDIAEGYSVSREKKESFPLTVTSAQKNPTAFYLCASSLRPLGNTIYFGEGSWLTVV.

The chain employs TRBV28 and TRBJ1-5, with D unresolved. The CDR3 is 15 residues long. Germline values: CDR1 MDHEN, CDR2 SYDVKM. V lost 8 bases, J lost 8 bases, and 22 bases lay in between. This CDR3 reads CASLLGASWTEPQHF. The DNA for the CDR3 is TGTGCCAGCCTTCTCGGAGCGAGTTGGACTGAGCCCCAGCATTTT. The entire variable domain, with the rest obtained from reference TRBV28 and TRBJ1-5, is as follows: DVKVTQSSRYLVKRTGEKVFLECVQDMDHENMFWYRQDPGLGLRLIYFSYDVKMKEKGDIPEGYSVSREKKERFSLILESASTNQTSMYLCASLLGASWTEPQHFGDGTRLSIL.

This rearrangement joins TRBV6-4 to TRBJ2-3, with D unresolved. Trimming shortened V by 2 bases and J by 0 bases, and 3 bases separated the two germline ends. This CDR3 contains 13 residues. The V gene's germline CDR1 is MRHNA and CDR2 SNTAGT. Here the CDR3 reads CASSDQSTDTQYF. The DNA for the CDR3 is TGTGCCAGCAGTGACCAAAGCACAGATACGCAGTATTTT.

This chain connects TRBV18 to TRBJ1-3; no definite D call. The CDR3 length is 15 residues. Germline V CDR1 and CDR2: KGHSH, LQKENI. The V end lost 3 bases, the J end lost 2 bases, and 11 bases lay between the germline ends. DNA for the CDR3: TGTGCCAGCTCACCTATTCCCGGGGCTGGAAACACCATATATTTT. Translated, it gives CASSPIPGAGNTIYF.

V is TRBV11-1 and J is TRBJ2-5; D is perhaps TRBD1 (5 bases). Germline V gene data show CDR1 as SGHAT and CDR2 as FQDESV (reference sequence). There are 13 residues in the CDR3. V was cut by 1 base and J by 5 bases, with 8 bases left in between. The CDR3 DNA is TGTGCCAGCAGCTTAGGGGGCGCGGAGACCCAGTACTTC. This translates into CASSLGGAETQYF.

The rearrangement uses TRBV6-5 and TRBJ2-2, with 8 bases that match TRBD2. V shed 4 bases and J 7 bases; nucleotides not matched to a gene: 8. Germline CDR1 and CDR2: MNHEY and SVGAGI. This CDR3 spans 15 amino acids. The CDR3 protein is CASSSLGLAIGELFF. The DNA for the CDR3 is TGTGCCAGCAGTTCCCTTGGACTAGCCATCGGGGAGCTGTTTTTT.

V is TRBV10-3 and J is TRBJ2-1, with D possibly matching TRBD2 (6 bases). The CDR3 runs to 11 residues. V was pared by 7 bases and J by 8 bases, with 9 bases between. CDR1 is ENHRY, CDR2 SYGVKD, per germline. The DNA for the CDR3 is TGTGCCATCACAACGGGGGATGAGCAGTTCTTC. It specifies CAITTGDEQFF.

The chain recombines TRBV6-6 with TRBJ2-7, with 11 positions matching TRBD1. This CDR3 contains 15 residues. Per the germline V gene, CDR1 is MNHNY and CDR2 is SVGAGI (reference sequence). The J segment lost 2 bases and the V segment lost 5 bases, leaving 5 bases of the junction unmatched. CDR3 region: CASSRTGGSAYEQYF. DNA of the CDR3: TGTGCCAGCAGTCGGACAGGGGGCAGCGCCTACGAGCAGTACTTC.

The genes are TRBV5-8 and TRBJ2-5; the D gene is possibly TRBD1 (6 bases). Judging by the DNA end, TRBJ2-7 fits better; the J call may be wrong. CDR3 length: 16 amino acids. Germline loops: CDR1 SGHTS, CDR2 YDEGEE. For the CDR3, the DNA is TGTGCCAGCACGTCCCCTAGGGACACCTCGACCTACGAGCAGTACTTC. Protein product: CASTSPRDTSTYEQYF.

This sequence joins TRBV4-3 and TRBJ2-6; 7 bases are shared with TRBD1. The germline V gene has CDR1 LGHNA and CDR2 YSLEER. This CDR3 contains 18 residues. V was pared by 3 bases and J by 4 bases, with 12 bases of the junction left unmatched. The CDR3 loop reads CASSHIYRGRSGANVLTF. DNA of the CDR3: TGCGCCAGCAGCCACATATACAGGGGTAGGTCCGGGGCCAACGTCCTGACTTTC.

CDR3 sequence (DNA): TGCAGCGTAAGGACAGGGGCCACTGAAGCTTTCTTT. Its translation: CSVRTGATEAFF. The chain uses TRBV29-1 and TRBJ1-1; TRBD1 agrees at 9 bases. V shed 6 bases and J 4 bases; nucleotides not matched to a gene: 3. There are 12 residues in the CDR3. Germline CDR1 reads SQVTM; CDR2 reads ANQGSEA.

The rearrangement joins TRBV5-1 to TRBJ1-6, with a tentative D call TRBD1 (6 bases). The CDR3 is 21 amino acids. In germline, CDR1 is SGHRS, CDR2 YFSETQ. Trimming left V 0 bases short and J 7 bases short, with 29 bases between. The CDR3 protein is CASSLEPYFGTSGVGNSPLHF. CDR3 nucleotides: TGCGCCAGCAGCTTGGAGCCTTACTTTGGGACAAGTGGTGTAGGGAATTCACCCCTCCACTTT.

Judged by frequency, this clone is medium-sized. The gene calls are TRBV19 and TRBJ1-4; D not resolved. Looked up from germline, CDR1 is LNHDA and CDR2 is SQIVND (reference sequence). V was clipped by 4 bases and J by 7 bases, with 13 bases between them. The CDR3 totals 14 residues. In DNA form, the CDR3 reads TGTGCCAGTAGTAGGAGGGCTGAAACTGAAAAACTGTTTTTT. Protein product: CASSRRAETEKLFF.

The chain employs TRBV6-1 and TRBJ2-7; 13 bases align to TRBD2. This CDR3 is built from 17 residues. The junction had 6 bases not matched to a gene; V was cut back by 4 bases and J by 0 bases. The V gene's germline CDR1 is MNHNS and CDR2 SASEGT. The DNA for the CDR3 is TGTGCCAGCAGTGCCGGACTAGCGGGAGCTCGCTCCTACGAGCAGTACTTC. It encodes CASSAGLAGARSYEQYF.

Here the CDR3 reads CASSGGQGWNEQYF. In DNA, the CDR3 is TGTGCCAGCAGCGGGGGACAGGGTTGGAACGAGCAGTACTTC. The chain combines TRBV9 with TRBJ2-7; 9 bases map to TRBD1. CDR3 length: 14 amino acids. Germline V gene lookup returns CDR1 SGDLS and CDR2 YYNGEE. The trim removed 3 bases at V and 5 bases at J, leaving 6 bases unmatched.

The chain links TRBV2 to TRBJ1-1, with 11 bases that match TRBD1. CDR3 length equals 18 residues. J gave up 4 bases and V 5 bases, and 15 bases lay outside the gene matches. The germline CDR1 and CDR2 sequences are SNHLY and FYNNEI. Here the CDR3 DNA reads TGTGCCAGCAGTTCTCCGCCCGGGACAGGGGGACGAGGCACTGAAGCTTTCTTT. It is translated as CASSSPPGTGGRGTEAFF. Full variable domain (rest looked up from reference TRBV2 and TRBJ1-1): EPEVTQTPSHQVTQMGQEVILRCVPISNHLYFYWYRQILGQKVEFLVSFYNNEISEKSEIFDDQFSVERPDGSNFTLKIRSTKLEDSAMYFCASSSPPGTGGRGTEAFFGQGTRLTVV.

Details on this clone: The junction does not match germline at one end; this may be a read error. The chain has TRBV5-1 and TRBJ2-3; maybe TRBD2 (5 bases). This CDR3 is 14 amino acids long. Germline loops: CDR1 SGHRS, CDR2 YFSETQ. As DNA, the CDR3 is TGCGCCAGCAGCTTCGGACTGGGCACAGATAAGCAGTATTTT. It translates to CASSFGLGTDKQYF.

The rearrangement joins TRBV5-1 to TRBJ2-7; 9 nucleotides agree with TRBD1. This CDR3 region has 17 residues. CDR1 is SGHRS and CDR2 is YFSETQ in the germline V gene. V trimming: 5 bases; J trimming: 6 bases; junction bases outside the gene matches: 18. The CDR3 DNA reads as TGCGCCAGCAGTCTATCTCTGCCACCGGGACAGGGAGGCGAGCAGTACTTC. Translated, it gives CASSLSLPPGQGGEQYF.

Points on this clone: This specimen includes other DNA sequences encoding the same CDR3. The V call is TRBV5-1, the J call TRBJ2-3; the match to TRBD2 covers 8 bases. V trimming: 5 bases; J trimming: 5 bases; junction bases outside the gene matches: 16. Germline CDR1 SGHRS, CDR2 YFSETQ. The CDR3 runs 17 residues. For the CDR3, the DNA is TGCGCCAGCAGACCTACGGGGGGGCCACTGATGGGAGATACGCAGTATTTT. It yields the protein CASRPTGGPLMGDTQYF.

The chain has TRBV5-1 and TRBJ2-7; the D gene is possibly TRBD1 (5 bases). V was cut by 1 base and J by 1 base, with 9 bases left in between. The CDR3 sequence is 14 residues long. Germline lookup yields CDR1 SGHRS and CDR2 YFSETQ. In DNA form, the CDR3 reads TGCGCCAGCAGCTTGTCGTCAGGGTCCTACGAGCAGTACTTC. It is translated as CASSLSSGSYEQYF.

The V call is TRBV4-2, the J call TRBJ2-7; 9 bases agree with TRBD2. V lost 3 bases and J lost 4; bases outside the gene matches: 4. The CDR3 totals 14 residues. Germline V gene lookup returns CDR1 LGHNA and CDR2 YNFKEQ. This CDR3 is CASSHLAGSYEQYF. CDR3 coding DNA: TGTGCCAGCAGCCACCTAGCGGGATCTTACGAGCAGTACTTC.